This TCR beta chain originates from a study of radiation and T cells in renal cell carcinoma. Notes on the study in general: Top tumor clonotypes rose in blood 2 weeks post-radiation, then contracted.

Sequencing was performed with immunoSEQ multiplex PCR; in TCRdb, only in-frame clones are kept and a portion is missing. The sample includes 120,000 or so clones, over 75% of them seen just once. This clone was found once. Antigen specificity is unknown. The time point here: blood 2 weeks post-SBRT. Stated treatment: 15 Gy SBRT to primary tumor, nephrectomy 4 weeks later. Serial blood draws occurred at baseline and 2 and 4 weeks post-SBRT. V lost 5 bases and J lost 5, with 13 bases in between. Germline lookup yields CDR1 MNHEY and CDR2 SMNVEV (reference sequence). The CDR3 sequence is 13 residues long. The chain joins TRBV27 to TRBJ2-7, with TRBD1 as a possible D gene (6 bases). The sequencing here drew on blood, taken from a patient whose treatment included radiotherapy and nephrectomy. This TCR came from an older woman with renal cell carcinoma. Here the CDR3 DNA reads TGTGCCAGCAGTCTCAGTGGGGGCAACGAGCAGTACTTC. Residues: CASSLSGGNEQYF.